Sequencing of this TCR beta chain was carried out in a study of T cell responses to AZD1222 COVID-19 vaccine. Whole-study results and caveats: The donor cohort was predominantly white British with a female majority, and clonal diversity may have been underestimated. Only a handful of people who got AZD1222 tested seropositive at baseline.

Details on this clone: Its antigen is not identified.

Germline lookup yields CDR1 MNHEY and CDR2 SVGAGI. The length of the CDR3 is 15 residues. V gave up 5 bases and J gave up 2 bases, with 16 bases separating them. Clones were read by immunoSEQ multiplex PCR, and TCRdb kept only the in-frame ones, dropping some. Of under 150,000 clones listed, around 92% were seen once; the top ten hold 1.1%. The receptor's source is an adult in good health. This material consisted of peripheral blood, taken on day 0 of AZD1222 vaccination. The rearrangement joins TRBV6-5 to TRBJ2-7; D is perhaps TRBD1 (6 bases). The CDR3 protein is CASSPDSSPTYEQYF. The CDR3 DNA follows: TGTGCCAGCAGTCCGGACAGTTCTCCTACCTACGAGCAGTACTTC.